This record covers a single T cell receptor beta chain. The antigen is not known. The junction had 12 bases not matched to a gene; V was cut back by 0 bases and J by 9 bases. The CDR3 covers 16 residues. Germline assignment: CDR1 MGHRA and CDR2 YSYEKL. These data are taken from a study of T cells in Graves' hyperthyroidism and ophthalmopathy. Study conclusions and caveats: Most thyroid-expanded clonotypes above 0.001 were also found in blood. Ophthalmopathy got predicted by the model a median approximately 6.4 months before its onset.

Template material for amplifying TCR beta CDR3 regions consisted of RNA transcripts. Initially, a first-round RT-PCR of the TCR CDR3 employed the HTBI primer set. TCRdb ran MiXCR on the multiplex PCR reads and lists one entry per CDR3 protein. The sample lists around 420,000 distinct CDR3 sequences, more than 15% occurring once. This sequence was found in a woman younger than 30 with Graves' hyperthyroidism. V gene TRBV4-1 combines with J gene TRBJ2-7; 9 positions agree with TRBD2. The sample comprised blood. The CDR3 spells CASSQELTSGYTGQYF. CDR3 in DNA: TGCGCCAGCAGCCAAGAATTGACTAGCGGCTATACAGGGCAGTACTTC.